The rows below give T cell receptor beta chains drawn from one sample of a study of T cell changes during pregnancy in multiple sclerosis. This table comes from immunoSEQ multiplex PCR, and its TCRdb copy is limited to in-frame clones, with some not included. The sample has 40,000 to 55,000 clones; approximately 94% are singletons. The specimen was CD8+ T cells from peripheral blood mononuclear cells, collected in the first trimester of pregnancy. The receptors come from a female donor with multiple sclerosis, enrolled in a pregnancy study. CDR3s include the opening cysteine and the closing phenylalanine or tryptophan. The D gene is left open where the match is weak. Expanded clones are given a class, and other clones once, few, many or no size at all.

j_gene	abundance	d_gene	v_gene	CDR3nt	CDR3aa
TRBJ1-1	.	.	TRBV12-5	TGTGCTAGTGCCGGGGTGGCGCCGAGGGGGACTGAAGCTTTCTTT	CASAGVAPRGTEAFF
TRBJ1-5	once	TRBD1	TRBV28	TGTGCCAGCAGTTACTACAGGGGCCCACGACAGCCCCAGCATTTT	CASSYYRGPRQPQHF
TRBJ1-1	.	TRBD1	TRBV5-4	TGTGCCAGCAGCTTGCCAACAGGGGGTAGGGTGAACACTGAAGCTTTCTTT	CASSLPTGGRVNTEAFF
TRBJ1-1	once	.	TRBV5-1	TGCGCCAGCAGCCTTCTTCAGGGAATGAACACTGAAGCTTTCTTT	CASSLLQGMNTEAFF
TRBJ2-5	.	TRBD2	TRBV6-5	TGTGCCAGCAGGAAAGCGGGGGGGCCAGAGACCCAGTACTTC	CASRKAGGPETQYF
TRBJ2-7	once	.	TRBV27	TGTGCCAGCAGCCCTTGGGCAGGGGCCTACGAGCAGTACTTC	CASSPWAGAYEQYF
TRBJ2-3	.	TRBD2	TRBV7-6	TGTGCCAGCAGCTTATCGGCTAGCGGGAGTGTACATACGCAGTATTTT	CASSLSASGSVHTQYF
TRBJ2-2	.	.	TRBV10-1	TGCGCCAGCGCTACAGGCGGGGTGAACACCGGGGAGCTGTTTTTT	CASATGGVNTGELFF
TRBJ2-7	.	.	TRBV5-1	TGCGCCAGCAGCTTAGGGGCACCAGGTTACGAGCAGTACTTC	CASSLGAPGYEQYF
TRBJ1-4	once	.	TRBV4-1	TGCGCCAGCAGCCCCTTTAGCCTATTATCAACTAATGAAAAACTGTTTTTT	CASSPFSLLSTNEKLFF
TRBJ1-1	.	.	TRBV2	TGTGCCAGCGGGAGCGGTACGAACACTGAAGCTTTCTTT	CASGSGTNTEAFF
TRBJ2-1	.	TRBD2	TRBV7-6	TGTGCCAGCAGCTTAGACGGACGGATAGCGGGAGGGAACCCCTACAATGAGCAGTTCTTC	CASSLDGRIAGGNPYNEQFF
TRBJ2-7	.	.	TRBV9	TGTGCCAGCAGCGTAGAGGTAGGCAGGGCATACGAGCAGTACTTC	CASSVEVGRAYEQYF
TRBJ2-7	.	TRBD2	TRBV29-1	TGCAGCGCTGGTACTAGCGGGATTACCTACGAGCAGTACTTC	CSAGTSGITYEQYF
TRBJ1-6	.	.	TRBV2	TGTGCCAGCAGTGACTGGGGAGAAGCTAATTCACCCCTCCACTTT	CASSDWGEANSPLHF
TRBJ2-1	.	.	TRBV10-3	TGTGCCATCAGTGAGGAGGCCCGTGGGTACAATGAGCAGTTCTTC	CAISEEARGYNEQFF
TRBJ1-1	.	.	TRBV27	TGTGCCAGCAGTTCCAAAAGACAGGTGACGAAAACTGAAGCTTTCTTT	CASSSKRQVTKTEAFF
TRBJ1-5	.	.	TRBV4-3	TGCGCCAGCAGCCAAGATCTGGTCCCCAGGGGCTCGCCCCAGCATTTT	CASSQDLVPRGSPQHF
TRBJ1-1	once	.	TRBV11-2	TGTGCCAGCTCGATGTCGGGGATGAACACTGAAGCTTTCTTT	CASSMSGMNTEAFF
TRBJ2-1	.	.	TRBV9	TGTGCCAGCAGCGGGGGGGTGGGCGCCAATGAGCAGTTCTTC	CASSGGVGANEQFF
TRBJ2-3	.	TRBD2	TRBV11-2	TGTGCCAGCAGTCTAGCGGGGGGGTATACAGATACGCAGTATTTT	CASSLAGGYTDTQYF
TRBJ2-2	.	TRBD2	TRBV2	TGTGCCAGCAGTGGGACTAGCGGGGGGGCCCGGACCGGGGAGCTGTTTTTT	CASSGTSGGARTGELFF
TRBJ2-1	.	.	TRBV4-1	TGCGCCAGCAGCTATTTGCCTAGCGTAACCGATGAGCAGTTCTTC	CASSYLPSVTDEQFF
TRBJ2-3	.	.	TRBV27	TGTGCCAGCAGTTTGGTAACTGCTAGCACAGATACGCAGTATTTT	CASSLVTASTDTQYF
TRBJ2-1	.	.	TRBV19	TGTGCCAGTAGTATTAGCAATGAGCAGTTCTTC	CASSISNEQFF
TRBJ1-4	.	.	TRBV15	TGTGCCACCAGCTTTACGGGGGGAAACAAGCTGTTTTTT	CATSFTGGNKLFF
TRBJ2-5	.	TRBD1	TRBV7-9	TGTGCCAGCAGCCCCACGAAGGGGGCCGAAGAGACCCAGTACTTC	CASSPTKGAEETQYF
TRBJ2-5	.	.	TRBV7-9	TGTGCCAGCAGCGCACAGAATGGGGAGACCCAGTACTTC	CASSAQNGETQYF
TRBJ2-1	.	.	TRBV6-5	TGTGCCAGCAGCCTACAGGAATACAATGAGCAGTTCTTC	CASSLQEYNEQFF
TRBJ2-5	.	.	TRBV4-1	TGCGCCAGCAGCCAAGTAACTGCAGGGGCTCAAGAGACCCAGTACTTC	CASSQVTAGAQETQYF
TRBJ2-1	once	.	TRBV5-5	TGTGCCAGCAGCTTGGGGTTTAGAGAGCAGTTCTTC	CASSLGFREQFF
TRBJ2-1	.	.	TRBV7-6	TGTGCCAGCAGCTTAGTAGGCGGAGCTGAGCAGTTCTTC	CASSLVGGAEQFF
TRBJ2-5	.	.	TRBV9	TGTGCCAGCAGCGTATCGGAGACCCAGTACTTC	CASSVSETQYF
TRBJ2-1	.	TRBD1	TRBV9	TGTGCCAGCAGCGCGGGACAGGGAGGTAATGAGCAGTTCTTC	CASSAGQGGNEQFF
TRBJ2-7	.	.	TRBV27	TGTGCCAGCAGTGAATCAGGGATTCGCGAGCAGTACTTC	CASSESGIREQYF
TRBJ1-4	once	.	TRBV9	TGTGCCAGCAGCGTAGGGTTCGGTGGCAGGTCCTATGAAAAACTGTTTTTT	CASSVGFGGRSYEKLFF
TRBJ1-1	.	.	TRBV21-1	TGTGCGGCGAACAGAATCATGAACACTGAAGCTTTCTTT	CAANRIMNTEAFF
TRBJ2-7	.	TRBD1	TRBV27	TGTGCCGCGAGAGGGGACAGGGAAAACGAGCAGTACTTC	CAARGDRENEQYF
TRBJ2-3	.	TRBD2	TRBV9	TGTGCCAGCAGCGCCAGGAGCGGGAGTGTGGCAGATACGCAGTATTTT	CASSARSGSVADTQYF
TRBJ2-7	.	TRBD2	TRBV28	TGTGCCAGCAGCTGGGATGAGCGGGATCCCCTTTGGGGCTACGAGCAGTACTTC	CASSWDERDPLWGYEQYF
TRBJ2-7	.	.	TRBV9	TGTGCCAGCAGCGGGCCCCCCTCGGGCTACGAGCAGTACTTC	CASSGPPSGYEQYF
TRBJ2-1	.	.	TRBV15	TGTGCCACCAGCACGGGGGAACGGAGTGACAATGAGCAGTTCTTC	CATSTGERSDNEQFF
TRBJ2-1	once	.	TRBV6-5	TGTGCCAGCAGCCCCGGGGGAGGTCTTTACAATGAGCAGTTCTTC	CASSPGGGLYNEQFF
TRBJ1-4	.	.	TRBV9	TGTGCCAGCAGCCCCCGGACAGACGAAAAACTGTTTTTT	CASSPRTDEKLFF
TRBJ1-2	.	TRBD1	TRBV30	TGTGCCTGGAGTGCCGGGACAGGGGACTATGGCTACACCTTC	CAWSAGTGDYGYTF
TRBJ2-7	.	TRBD1	TRBV13	TGTGCCAGCAGCCCGGGACAGGGATCCTACGAGCAGTACTTC	CASSPGQGSYEQYF